The 28 T cell receptor beta chains below come from one sample, sequenced in a study of blood T cell repertoires in COVID-19. The data were produced by immunoSEQ multiplex PCR, yet TCRdb's version contains in-frame clones alone and is incomplete. The sample includes roughly 250,000 clones, around 82% of them seen just once. Sequenced material: peripheral blood. Receptors were obtained from a human donor in a cohort sampled during active COVID-19.

V is TRBV6-2 or TRBV6-3 and J is TRBJ2-5; 11 positions match TRBD2. After removal of 4 bases from V and 3 bases from J, the junction contained 7 bases not matched to a gene. The CDR3 extends over 16 amino acids. Germline CDR1 is MNHEY and CDR2 is SVGEGT. This CDR3 reads CASSSPPTSGEETQYF. The CDR3 DNA is TGTGCCAGCAGTTCGCCACCGACTAGCGGGGAAGAGACCCAGTACTTC.

The chain is built from TRBV19 and TRBJ2-1, with 8 bases fitting TRBD2. Germline V gene lookup returns CDR1 LNHDA and CDR2 SQIVND (reference sequence). V dropped 4 bases and J dropped 4; count of bases not matched to a gene: 12. CDR3 length: 17 amino acids. This CDR3 is CASSTHPTSGEYNEQFF. The DNA of the CDR3 is TGTGCCAGTAGTACGCACCCCACTAGCGGTGAATACAATGAGCAGTTCTTC.

V and J are TRBV6-2 or TRBV6-3 and TRBJ1-1; tentative D call: TRBD1 (6 bases). The CDR3 length is 14 residues. V was shortened by 7 bases and J by 6 bases, with 18 bases between the two germline ends. Germline V CDR1 and CDR2: MNHEY, SVGEGT. CDR3 loop: CASNPRGANAEAFF. CDR3 DNA sequence: TGTGCCAGCAACCCTCGGGGGGCTAACGCTGAAGCTTTCTTT.

In this sample, this clone turned up a few times. The chain carries TRBV19 and TRBJ2-7; 9 bases are a match to TRBD1. CDR1 and CDR2 from the germline V gene are LNHDA and SQIVND (reference sequence). The length of the CDR3 is 15 residues. V trimming: 6 bases; J trimming: 3 bases; junction bases outside the gene matches: 9. This CDR3 reads CASRKYPTGGYEQYF. The CDR3 bases are TGTGCCAGTAGAAAATATCCGACAGGGGGCTACGAGCAGTACTTC.

This clone was seen only once. The J gene is TRBJ1-1, the V gene TRBV15, with unresolved D. V lost 0 bases and J lost 0, with 14 bases in between. Per germline, CDR1 LNHNV and CDR2 YYDKDF (reference sequence). The length of the CDR3 is 17 residues. The CDR3 DNA follows: TGTGCCACCAGCAGAGATAAAGGTTATGGAGTGAACACTGAAGCTTTCTTT. Residues: CATSRDKGYGVNTEAFF.

This clone was seen just once. The chain recombines TRBV19 with TRBJ1-4; a possible D gene is TRBD1 (6 bases). The CDR3 has 14 residues. Per germline, CDR1 LNHDA and CDR2 SQIVND (reference sequence). The ends were cut back, 6 bases at V and 7 bases at J, with 15 bases in the middle. The CDR3 DNA follows: TGTGCCAGTAGGGCCGGACAGCTGTCTGAAAAACTGTTTTTT. This codes for CASRAGQLSEKLFF. The full variable domain, rest sourced from reference TRBV19 and TRBJ1-4, is DGGITQSPKYLFRKEGQNVTLSCEQNLNHDAMYWYRQDPGQGLRLIYYSQIVNDFQKGDIAEGYSVSREKKESFPLTVTSAQKNPTAFYLCASRAGQLSEKLFFGSGTQLSVL.

The rearrangement links TRBV7-9 to TRBJ2-2; 12 bases fit TRBD2. Germline V lookup: CDR1 SEHNR, CDR2 FQNEAQ (reference sequence). J was trimmed by 6 bases and V by 5 bases; bases with no gene match: 7. The CDR3 extends over 16 amino acids. CDR3 residues: CASSRGLAGISGELFF. The CDR3 nucleotides are TGTGCCAGCAGCCGTGGACTAGCGGGAATTTCCGGGGAGCTGTTTTTT.

Only a few counts were recorded for this clone. The V and J genes are TRBV6-5 and TRBJ1-1; 7 bases match TRBD1. Germline CDR1 reads MNHEY; CDR2 reads SVGAGI. J gave up 4 bases and V 4 bases, and 3 bases lay outside the gene matches. The CDR3 covers 13 residues. CDR3 sequence: CASSFAGGTEAFF. The DNA for the CDR3 is TGTGCCAGCAGTTTTGCAGGGGGCACTGAAGCTTTCTTT.

The V call is TRBV7-9, the J call TRBJ2-1; TRBD1 agrees at 9 bases. Germline CDR1 and CDR2: SEHNR and FQNEAQ (reference sequence). V dropped 5 bases and J dropped 7; count of bases not matched to a gene: 12. The CDR3 extends over 16 amino acids. The CDR3 sequence is CASSLTGGLGSNEQFF. The CDR3 bases are TGTGCCAGCAGCCTGACAGGGGGACTGGGTTCTAATGAGCAGTTCTTC.

This clone has more than one count but fewer than ten. This sequence joins TRBV6-1 and TRBJ2-7; no clear D. The V and J ends lost 2 bases and 2 bases respectively, with 16 bases between them. The CDR3 runs 16 residues. Looked up from germline, CDR1 is MNHNS and CDR2 is SASEGT. The CDR3 loop reads CASSENGYSQAYEQYF. For the CDR3, the DNA is TGTGCCAGCAGTGAAAACGGCTACAGCCAAGCCTACGAGCAGTACTTC.

The rearrangement uses TRBV13 and TRBJ2-6; tentatively, D is TRBD2 (5 bases). This CDR3 comprises 15 residues. The V gene lost 4 bases and the J gene lost 0 bases, with 7 bases spanning the gap. Germline V gene lookup returns CDR1 PRHDT and CDR2 FYEKMQ (reference sequence). The chain's CDR3 is CASSSRGSGANVLTF. The CDR3 region has the DNA TGTGCCAGCAGCTCCCGGGGCTCTGGGGCCAACGTCCTGACTTTC.

This CDR3 is CASSRVNSPLHF. The CDR3 DNA is TGTGCCAGCAGCAGGGTGAATTCACCCCTCCACTTT. The rearrangement uses TRBV2 and TRBJ1-6; a possible D gene is TRBD1 (5 bases). Trimming stripped 6 bases from V and 7 bases from J, with 7 bases between. CDR3 length: 12 residues. Per germline, CDR1 SNHLY and CDR2 FYNNEI.

The chain uses TRBV3-1 (or the pseudogene TRBV3-2) and TRBJ2-1; TRBD2 aligns across 7 bases. V shed 0 bases and J 8 bases; nucleotides not matched to a gene: 7. Per the germline V gene, CDR1 is LGHDT and CDR2 is YNNKEL (reference sequence). The CDR3 consists of 15 residues. CDR3 sequence reads: CASSQEAGSWDEQFF. CDR3 nucleotide sequence: TGTGCCAGCAGCCAAGAAGCGGGGAGTTGGGATGAGCAGTTCTTC.

This clone was observed a few times. The chain uses TRBV5-5 and TRBJ2-7, with D perhaps matching TRBD1 (6 bases). Trimming took 0 bases from V and 0 from J, leaving 10 bases between them. CDR3 size: 15 residues. Germline lookup yields CDR1 SGHKS and CDR2 YYEKEE (reference sequence). CDR3 residues: CASSLGQGISYEQYF. CDR3 nucleotides: TGTGCCAGCAGCTTGGGTCAGGGGATCTCCTACGAGCAGTACTTC.

This chain joins TRBV2 and TRBJ1-4; TRBD1 might be the D (6 bases). Germline CDR1 reads SNHLY; CDR2 reads FYNNEI. With 9 bases removed from V and 5 bases from J, the gap between germline ends came to 22 bases. The CDR3 consists of 16 residues. CDR3 nucleotide sequence: TGTGCCAGTACACACCAACGGACAGCCAGGAATGAAAAACTGTTTTTT. Encoded protein: CASTHQRTARNEKLFF.

This clone was seen just once. The chain links TRBV10-3 to TRBJ2-1; 7 bases align to TRBD2. The CDR3 length is 15 residues. With V trimmed by 2 bases and J by 4 bases, 5 bases remained unmatched. Germline CDR1 is ENHRY and CDR2 is SYGVKD. The DNA for the CDR3 is TGTGCCATCAGTGAGACAGCGGGGACTTACAATGAGCAGTTCTTC. Amino acid sequence: CAISETAGTYNEQFF.

In this sample, this clone turned up once. The chain has TRBV12-3 or TRBV12-4 and TRBJ2-7; weak D call: TRBD1 (5 bases). V was cut by 6 bases and J by 3 bases, with 9 bases left in between. CDR3 length: 12 amino acids. The CDR3 bases are TGTGCCAGCAGATTAACAGGCTACGAGCAGTACTTC. Protein sequence: CASRLTGYEQYF.

This chain links TRBV5-1 with TRBJ2-5; 16 bases align to TRBD2. The J segment lost 7 bases and the V segment lost 4 bases, leaving 7 bases of the junction unmatched. The CDR3 sequence is 16 residues long. Germline V CDR1 and CDR2: SGHRS, YFSETQ. The CDR3 DNA sequence: TGCGCCAGCAGCCCCGGGACTAGCGGGAGGGCCGGGACCCAGTACTTC. This codes for CASSPGTSGRAGTQYF.

This clone was observed a handful of times. V is TRBV6-6 and J is TRBJ1-2, with 7 positions matching TRBD1. The CDR3 length is 14 residues. J gave up 3 bases and V 5 bases, and 6 bases lay outside the gene matches. Germline V lookup: CDR1 MNHNY, CDR2 SVGAGI (reference sequence). Here the CDR3 reads CASSKSGTDYGYTF. The CDR3 DNA reads TGTGCCAGCAGTAAGTCCGGGACAGACTATGGCTACACCTTC.

The chain uses TRBV28 and TRBJ1-2; D is perhaps TRBD1 (5 bases). The CDR3 totals 14 residues. Germline loops: CDR1 MDHEN, CDR2 SYDVKM. Trimming shortened V by 10 bases and J by 8 bases, and 23 bases separated the two germline ends. CDR3 residues: CAILGATGSRGYTF. CDR3 nucleotide sequence: TGTGCCATCTTAGGGGCCACCGGGTCCCGAGGCTACACCTTC.

The J gene is TRBJ1-1, the V gene TRBV19; TRBD1 agrees at 8 bases. J was trimmed by 4 bases and V by 8 bases; bases with no gene match: 9. Germline CDR1 LNHDA, CDR2 SQIVND (reference sequence). This CDR3 spans 14 amino acids. CDR3 residues: CASRTSGQGTEAFF. CDR3 DNA: TGTGCCAGTCGAACAAGCGGACAGGGCACTGAAGCTTTCTTT.

This chain connects TRBV3-1 (or the pseudogene TRBV3-2) to TRBJ1-6; D is undetermined. CDR3 size: 17 residues. V lost 2 bases and J lost 8, with 19 bases in between. In germline, CDR1 is LGHDT, CDR2 YNNKEL (reference sequence). CDR3 DNA: TGTGCCAGCAGCCAACCAGGACTCCTCCACCCGCATTCACCCCTCCACTTT. This encodes CASSQPGLLHPHSPLHF.

The genes are TRBV13 and TRBJ2-7; D possibly corresponds to TRBD2 (6 bases). The CDR3 has 12 amino acids. Deletions cut 8 bases from V and 4 bases from J, with 12 bases between. Germline CDR1 is PRHDT and CDR2 is FYEKMQ (reference sequence). CDR3 amino acids: CASRGGTYEQYF. In nucleotides, the CDR3 is TGTGCCAGCCGCGGAGGGACTTACGAGCAGTACTTC.

This sequence joins TRBV6-5 and TRBJ2-7; 10 bases fit TRBD1. Losses at the gene ends were 8 bases for V and 3 bases for J; bases not matched to a gene: 7. The CDR3 extends over 14 amino acids. Germline lookup yields CDR1 MNHEY and CDR2 SVGAGI. CDR3 region: CASFDRGLDYEQYF. The CDR3 DNA follows: TGTGCCAGCTTCGACAGGGGGCTAGACTACGAGCAGTACTTC.

J is TRBJ1-4 and V is TRBV28, with D possibly being TRBD1 (6 bases). V lost 7 bases to trimming and J lost 4 bases, with 13 bases between them. CDR3 length: 14 residues. Germline-derived CDR1 and CDR2 are MDHEN and SYDVKM. This chain's CDR3 is CASTTGQFNEKLFF. Here the CDR3 DNA reads TGTGCCAGCACCACGGGACAATTTAATGAAAAACTGTTTTTT.

The CDR3: CASSQLALLAGGYNEQFF. The CDR3 nucleotides are TGTGCCAGCAGCCAACTTGCCCTTCTAGCGGGAGGTTACAATGAGCAGTTCTTC. This rearrangement joins TRBV3-1 (or the pseudogene TRBV3-2) to TRBJ2-1, with 11 bases identical to TRBD2. J lost 4 bases, V lost 2 bases, and 10 bases had no gene match. Germline V gene lookup returns CDR1 LGHDT and CDR2 YNNKEL (reference sequence). CDR3 length equals 18 residues.

This chain joins TRBV14 and TRBJ2-1; TRBD1 aligns across 9 bases. V lost 5 bases and J lost 6; bases outside the gene matches: 11. This CDR3 is 16 amino acids long. Germline CDR1 and CDR2: SGHDN and FVKESK. Here the CDR3 DNA reads TGTGCCAGCAGCAAGACAGGGGGAGTCTATAGCAATGAGCAGTTCTTC. Translating it yields CASSKTGGVYSNEQFF. Full variable domain (remainder filled in from reference TRBV14 and TRBJ2-1): EAGVTQFPSHSVIEKGQTVTLRCDPISGHDNLYWYRRVMGKEIKFLLHFVKESKQDESGMPNNRFLAERTGGTYSTLKVQPAELEDSGVYFCASSKTGGVYSNEQFFGPGTRLTVL.

The chain combines TRBV5-1 with TRBJ2-5, with 7 bases lining up with TRBD1. Germline V gene sequence: CDR1 SGHRS, CDR2 YFSETQ. This CDR3 spans 14 amino acids. After removal of 0 bases from V and 5 bases from J, the junction contained 4 bases not matched to a gene. DNA for the CDR3: TGCGCCAGCAGCTTGGGGGACAGAAGTGAGACCCAGTACTTC. This translates into CASSLGDRSETQYF.